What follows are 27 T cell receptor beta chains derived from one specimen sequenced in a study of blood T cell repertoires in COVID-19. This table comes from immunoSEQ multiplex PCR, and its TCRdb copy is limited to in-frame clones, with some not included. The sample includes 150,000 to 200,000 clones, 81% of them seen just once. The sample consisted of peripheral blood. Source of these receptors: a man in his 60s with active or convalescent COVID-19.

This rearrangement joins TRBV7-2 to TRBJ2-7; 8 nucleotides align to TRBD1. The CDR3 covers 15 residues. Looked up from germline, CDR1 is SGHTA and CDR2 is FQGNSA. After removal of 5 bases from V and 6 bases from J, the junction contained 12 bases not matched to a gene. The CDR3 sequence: CASSVRGQGAGEQYF. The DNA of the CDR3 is TGTGCCAGCAGCGTAAGGGGGCAGGGGGCTGGCGAGCAGTACTTC.

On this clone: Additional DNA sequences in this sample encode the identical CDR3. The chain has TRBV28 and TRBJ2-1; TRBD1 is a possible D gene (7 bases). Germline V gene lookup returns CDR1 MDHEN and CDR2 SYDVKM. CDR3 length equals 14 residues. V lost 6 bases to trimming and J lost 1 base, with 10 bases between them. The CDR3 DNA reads TGTGCCAGCAGATCAGGGGGGTCCTACAATGAGCAGTTCTTC. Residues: CASRSGGSYNEQFF.

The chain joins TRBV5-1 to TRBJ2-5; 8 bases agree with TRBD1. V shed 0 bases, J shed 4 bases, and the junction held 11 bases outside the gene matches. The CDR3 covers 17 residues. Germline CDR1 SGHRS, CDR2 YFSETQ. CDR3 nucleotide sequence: TGCGCCAGCAGCTTGGGAGGGCGACAGGGGTTGGGAGAGACCCAGTACTTC. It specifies CASSLGGRQGLGETQYF.

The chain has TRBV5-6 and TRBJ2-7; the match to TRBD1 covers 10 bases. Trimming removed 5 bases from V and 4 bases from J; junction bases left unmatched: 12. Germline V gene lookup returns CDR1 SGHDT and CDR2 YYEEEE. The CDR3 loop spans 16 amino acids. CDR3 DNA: TGTGCCAGCAGATACTTCAGACAGGGGGCTTTATACGAGCAGTACTTC. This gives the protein CASRYFRQGALYEQYF.

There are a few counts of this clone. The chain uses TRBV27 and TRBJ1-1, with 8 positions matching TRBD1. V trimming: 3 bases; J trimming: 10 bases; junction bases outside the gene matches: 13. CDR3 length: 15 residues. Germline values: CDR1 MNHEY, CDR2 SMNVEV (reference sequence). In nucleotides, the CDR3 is TGTGCCAGCAGTTTCTATGGCAGGGGGCTCTCCGGAGCTTTCTTT. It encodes CASSFYGRGLSGAFF.

As DNA, the CDR3 is TGTGCCAGCAGCCGATCAGGGCTAGGGGGCTACACCTTC. It codes for CASSRSGLGGYTF. The rearrangement uses TRBV13 and TRBJ1-2, with a weak D call TRBD1 (5 bases). Trimming shortened V by 5 bases and J by 8 bases, and 15 bases separated the two germline ends. This CDR3 contains 13 residues. Germline values: CDR1 PRHDT, CDR2 FYEKMQ (reference sequence).

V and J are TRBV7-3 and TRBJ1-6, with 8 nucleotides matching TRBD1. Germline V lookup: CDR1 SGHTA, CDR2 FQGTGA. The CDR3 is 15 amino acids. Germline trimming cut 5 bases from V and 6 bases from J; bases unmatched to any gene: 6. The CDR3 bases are TGTGCCAGCAGCCGGGCTACAGGGGGTAATTCACCCCTCCACTTT. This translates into CASSRATGGNSPLHF. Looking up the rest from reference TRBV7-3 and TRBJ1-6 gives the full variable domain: GAGVSQTPSNKVTEKGKYVELRCDPISGHTALYWYRQSLGQGPEFLIYFQGTGAADDSGLPNDRFFAVRPEGSVSTLKIQRTERGDSAVYLCASSRATGGNSPLHFGNGTRLTVT.

In DNA form, the CDR3 reads TGTGCCAGCACCCTAGGGGGGGCGCGGTACAATGAGCAGTTCTTC. Protein: CASTLGGARYNEQFF. This chain uses TRBV28 with TRBJ2-1; the D gene is possibly TRBD2 (7 bases). The CDR3 covers 15 residues. Looked up from germline, CDR1 is MDHEN and CDR2 is SYDVKM. V was clipped by 7 bases and J by 4 bases, with 17 bases between them. Full variable domain (rest looked up from reference TRBV28 and TRBJ2-1): DVKVTQSSRYLVKRTGEKVFLECVQDMDHENMFWYRQDPGLGLRLIYFSYDVKMKEKGDIPEGYSVSREKKERFSLILESASTNQTSMYLCASTLGGARYNEQFFGPGTRLTVL.

CDR3 region: CASSQRQGEAFF. In nucleotides, the CDR3 is TGTGCCAGCAGCCAAAGACAGGGGGAAGCTTTCTTT. The rearrangement joins TRBV3-1 (or the pseudogene TRBV3-2) to TRBJ1-1, with 8 bases lining up with TRBD1. Germline values: CDR1 LGHDT, CDR2 YNNKEL (reference sequence). This CDR3 contains 12 residues. V was pared by 2 bases and J by 8 bases, with 1 base of the junction left unmatched.

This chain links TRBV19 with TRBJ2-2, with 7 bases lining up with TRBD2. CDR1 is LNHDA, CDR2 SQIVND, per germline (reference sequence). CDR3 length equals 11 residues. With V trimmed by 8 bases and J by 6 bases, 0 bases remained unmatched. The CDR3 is CASGGAGELFF. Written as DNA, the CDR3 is TGTGCCAGTGGGGGGGCCGGGGAGCTGTTTTTT. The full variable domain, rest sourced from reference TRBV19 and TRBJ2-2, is DGGITQSPKYLFRKEGQNVTLSCEQNLNHDAMYWYRQDPGQGLRLIYYSQIVNDFQKGDIAEGYSVSREKKESFPLTVTSAQKNPTAFYLCASGGAGELFFGEGSRLTVL.

CDR3 sequence: CASRSGFREQYF. CDR3 nucleotides: TGTGCCAGCAGGTCAGGGTTTAGGGAGCAGTACTTC. The V gene is TRBV6-5, the J gene TRBJ2-7, with D perhaps matching TRBD1 (5 bases). The CDR3 spans 12 residues. V gave up 6 bases and J gave up 7 bases, with 13 bases separating them. The germline CDR1 and CDR2 sequences are MNHEY and SVGAGI.

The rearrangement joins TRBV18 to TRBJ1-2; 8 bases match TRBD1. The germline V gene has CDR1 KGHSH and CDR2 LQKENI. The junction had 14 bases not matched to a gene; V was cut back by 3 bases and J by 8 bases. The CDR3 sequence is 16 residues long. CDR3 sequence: CASSPTLETGDFGYTF. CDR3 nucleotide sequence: TGTGCCAGCTCACCGACTCTTGAGACAGGGGATTTCGGCTACACCTTC.

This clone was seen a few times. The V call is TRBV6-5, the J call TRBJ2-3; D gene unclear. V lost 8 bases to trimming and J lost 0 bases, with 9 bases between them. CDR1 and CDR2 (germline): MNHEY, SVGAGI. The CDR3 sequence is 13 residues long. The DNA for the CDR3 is TGTGCCAGCCAGGTTACTAGCACAGATACGCAGTATTTT. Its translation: CASQVTSTDTQYF.

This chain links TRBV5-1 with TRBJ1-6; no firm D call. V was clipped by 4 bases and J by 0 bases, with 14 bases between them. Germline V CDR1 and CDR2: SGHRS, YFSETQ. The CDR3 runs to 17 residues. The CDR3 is CASSLGRASSYNSPLHF. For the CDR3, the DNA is TGCGCCAGCAGCCTGGGGAGGGCTAGCTCCTATAATTCACCCCTCCACTTT.

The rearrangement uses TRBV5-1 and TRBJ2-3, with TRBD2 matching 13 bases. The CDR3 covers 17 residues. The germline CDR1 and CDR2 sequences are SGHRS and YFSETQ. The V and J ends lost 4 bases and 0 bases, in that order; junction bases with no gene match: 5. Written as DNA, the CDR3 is TGCGCCAGCAGCCTAGGGACTAGCGGGGCAAGCACAGATACGCAGTATTTT. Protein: CASSLGTSGASTDTQYF.

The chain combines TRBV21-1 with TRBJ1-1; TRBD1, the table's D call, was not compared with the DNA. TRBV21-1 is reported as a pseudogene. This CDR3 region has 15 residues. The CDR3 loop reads CASSFRTGKNTEAFF. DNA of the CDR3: TGTGCCAGCAGCTTCCGGACAGGGAAGAACACTGAAGCTTTCTTT.

As DNA, the CDR3 is TGTGCCAGCAGTTTAGGTGGGGGGGGAAGGTCCTACAATGAGCAGTTCTTC. It codes for CASSLGGGGRSYNEQFF. The rearrangement joins TRBV28 to TRBJ2-1; 7 nucleotides line up with TRBD2. V lost 2 bases and J lost 1; bases outside the gene matches: 8. Germline CDR1 reads MDHEN; CDR2 reads SYDVKM. CDR3 size: 17 residues.

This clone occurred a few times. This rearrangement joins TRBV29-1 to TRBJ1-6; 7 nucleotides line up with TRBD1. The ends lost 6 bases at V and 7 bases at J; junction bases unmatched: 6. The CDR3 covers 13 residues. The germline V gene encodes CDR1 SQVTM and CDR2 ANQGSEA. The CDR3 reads CSVRQGQNSPLHF. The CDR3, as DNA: TGCAGCGTACGACAGGGACAGAATTCACCCCTCCACTTT.

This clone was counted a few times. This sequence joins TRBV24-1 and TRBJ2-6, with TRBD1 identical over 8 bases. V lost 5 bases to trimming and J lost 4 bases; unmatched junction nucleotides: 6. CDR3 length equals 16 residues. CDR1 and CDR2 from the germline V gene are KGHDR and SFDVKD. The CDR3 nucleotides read TGTGCCACCAGTGGCAGGGGGCTCTCCGGGGCCAACGTCCTGACTTTC. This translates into CATSGRGLSGANVLTF.

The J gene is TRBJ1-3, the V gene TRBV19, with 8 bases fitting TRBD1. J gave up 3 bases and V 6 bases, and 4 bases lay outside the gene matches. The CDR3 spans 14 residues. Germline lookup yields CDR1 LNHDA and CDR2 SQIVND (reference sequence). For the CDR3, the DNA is TGTGCCAGTAGGGGGGACAGGCTTGGAAACACCATATATTTT. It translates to CASRGDRLGNTIYF.

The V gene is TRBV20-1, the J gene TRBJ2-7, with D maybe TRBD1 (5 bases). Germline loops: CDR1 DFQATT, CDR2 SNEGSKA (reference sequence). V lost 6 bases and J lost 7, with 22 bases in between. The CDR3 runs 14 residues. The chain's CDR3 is CSASPGQRPREQYF. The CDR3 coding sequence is TGCAGTGCAAGTCCCGGACAACGGCCCCGAGAGCAGTACTTC.

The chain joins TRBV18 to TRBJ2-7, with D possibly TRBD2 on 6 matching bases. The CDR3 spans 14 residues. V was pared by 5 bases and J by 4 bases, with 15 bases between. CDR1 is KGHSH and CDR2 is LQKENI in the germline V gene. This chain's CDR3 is CASSREAGKYEQYF. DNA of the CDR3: TGTGCCAGCTCAAGGGAGGCAGGCAAATACGAGCAGTACTTC.

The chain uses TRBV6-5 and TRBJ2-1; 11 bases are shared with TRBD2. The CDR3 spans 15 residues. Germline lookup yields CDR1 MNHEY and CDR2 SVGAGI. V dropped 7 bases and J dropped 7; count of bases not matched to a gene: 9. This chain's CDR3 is CASIVSGTSGNEQFF. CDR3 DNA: TGTGCCAGCATCGTGAGTGGGACTAGCGGAAATGAGCAGTTCTTC.

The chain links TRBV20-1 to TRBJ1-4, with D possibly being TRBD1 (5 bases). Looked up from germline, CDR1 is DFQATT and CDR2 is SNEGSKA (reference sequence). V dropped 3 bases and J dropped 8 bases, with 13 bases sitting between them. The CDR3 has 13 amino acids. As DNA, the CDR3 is TGCAGTGCTAGTAGGGGCGTGGGGGAAAAACTGTTTTTT. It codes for CSASRGVGEKLFF.

CDR3 protein: CASSETLASPYEQYF. In nucleotides, the CDR3 is TGTGCCAGCAGTGAAACGCTAGCGTCCCCCTACGAGCAGTACTTC. V usage is TRBV6-1 and J usage is TRBJ2-7; D is possibly TRBD2 (6 bases). Germline CDR1 and CDR2: MNHNS and SASEGT. The V end was cut by 2 bases, the J end by 2 bases, with 13 bases between. The CDR3 is 15 amino acids.

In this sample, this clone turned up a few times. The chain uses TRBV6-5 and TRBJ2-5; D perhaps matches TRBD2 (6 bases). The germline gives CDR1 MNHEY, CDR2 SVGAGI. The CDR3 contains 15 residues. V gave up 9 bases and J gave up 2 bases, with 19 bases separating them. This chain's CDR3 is CASDISGLEQETQYF. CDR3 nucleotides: TGTGCCAGTGATATTTCGGGACTCGAGCAAGAGACCCAGTACTTC.

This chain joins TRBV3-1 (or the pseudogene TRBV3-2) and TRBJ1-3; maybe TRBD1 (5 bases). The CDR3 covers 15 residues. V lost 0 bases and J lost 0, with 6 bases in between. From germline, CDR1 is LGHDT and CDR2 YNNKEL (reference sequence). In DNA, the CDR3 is TGTGCCAGCAGCCAAGAGGGACTCTCTGGAAACACCATATATTTT. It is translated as CASSQEGLSGNTIYF.